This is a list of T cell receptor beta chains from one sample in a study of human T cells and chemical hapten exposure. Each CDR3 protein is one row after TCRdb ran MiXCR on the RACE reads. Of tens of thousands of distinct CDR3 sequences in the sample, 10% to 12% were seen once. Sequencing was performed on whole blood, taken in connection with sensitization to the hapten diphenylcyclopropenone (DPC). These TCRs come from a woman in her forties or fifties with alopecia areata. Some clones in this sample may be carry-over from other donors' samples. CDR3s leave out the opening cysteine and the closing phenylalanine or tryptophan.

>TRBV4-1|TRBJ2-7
ASSQVETSSYEQY
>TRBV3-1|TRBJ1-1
ASSQGPTEAF
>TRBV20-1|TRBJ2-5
SAARTGLQETQY
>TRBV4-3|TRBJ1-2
ASSQDRDYYGYT
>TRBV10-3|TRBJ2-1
AISAGLAGIYNEQF
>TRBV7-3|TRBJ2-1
ASSRQGGGYNEQF
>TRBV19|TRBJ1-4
ASSPTIRGEKLF
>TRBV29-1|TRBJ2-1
SVIRDSGHNEQF
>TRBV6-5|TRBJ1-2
ASKDSFYGYT
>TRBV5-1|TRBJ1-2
ASSLGQGGDGYT
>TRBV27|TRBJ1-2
ASSLRRPGYNYGYT
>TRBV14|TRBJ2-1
ASSQGTKQF
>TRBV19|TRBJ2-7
ASSTGYEQY
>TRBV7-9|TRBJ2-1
ASSPKVRLAADEQF
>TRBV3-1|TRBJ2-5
ASSQRGRAETQY
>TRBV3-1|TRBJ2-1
ASSLGTSGNGNEQF
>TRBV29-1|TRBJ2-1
SVEPPSGSYNEQF
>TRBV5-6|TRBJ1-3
ASSQRTVAWNTIY
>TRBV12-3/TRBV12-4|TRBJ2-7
ASSPAGGQGLSEQY
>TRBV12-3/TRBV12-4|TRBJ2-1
ASSLGGTFYNEQF
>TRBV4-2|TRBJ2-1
ASSQDLRSLGRIGDDEQF
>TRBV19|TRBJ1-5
ASSNRVNQPQH
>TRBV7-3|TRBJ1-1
ASSFQGGGYTEAF
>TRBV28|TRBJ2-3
ASSSGGAADTQY
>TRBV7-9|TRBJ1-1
ASSFQGNTEAF
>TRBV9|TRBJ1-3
ASSVAQGNTIY
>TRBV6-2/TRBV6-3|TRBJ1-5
ASSAATGNNQPQH
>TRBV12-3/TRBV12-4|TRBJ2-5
ASSLARGETQY